This T cell receptor beta chain was observed in a study of shared clonotypes between healthy human individuals. Clones were sequenced by immunoSEQ multiplex PCR, and TCRdb holds only the in-frame ones, with some missing. Counted here are under 1,100,000 clones, roughly 70% occurring once; the ten biggest clones make up about 1.5%. This clone was seen more than once but under ten times. The germline V gene has CDR1 SGHTA and CDR2 FQGNSA. The ends were cut back, 5 bases at V and 1 base at J, with 12 bases in the middle. The CDR3 loop spans 14 amino acids. The TCR was taken from a man between 18 and 29 years old in good health. Sample: memory CD4+ T cells sorted from blood. Subset denoted: CD45RA-negative fraction. The genes are TRBV7-2 and TRBJ2-7; D possibly corresponds to TRBD1 (5 bases). CDR3 nucleotides: TGTGCCAGCAGCACGCCGACAGAGTCCTACGAGCAGTACTTC. Its protein is CASSTPTESYEQYF. The variable domain in full, completed from reference TRBV7-2 and TRBJ2-7, reads GAGVSQSPSNKVTEKGKDVELRCDPISGHTALYWYRQSLGQGLEFLIYFQGNSAPDKSGLPSDRFSAERTGGSVSTLTIQRTQQEDSAVYLCASSTPTESYEQYFGPGTRLTVT.